The 16 T cell receptor beta chains below come from one sample, sequenced in a study of shared clonotypes between healthy human individuals. Using immunoSEQ multiplex PCR, the repertoire was profiled, and TCRdb retains in-frame clones only, with some absent. The top ten hold 0.13% of the sample, which has more than 2 million clones, approximately 95% seen once. Sequenced: naive CD4+ T cells sorted from blood. Subset noted: CD45RA+ positively selected. Receptor source: a young man in good health.

This clone was recorded only once. This rearrangement joins TRBV11-2 to TRBJ2-3, with D possibly being TRBD2 (6 bases). The germline gives CDR1 SGHAT, CDR2 FQNNGV. The CDR3 sequence is 15 residues long. V was cut by 4 bases and J by 1 base, with 12 bases left in between. CDR3 DNA: TGTGCCAGCAGCTCGGGGGTATCCGGCACAGATACGCAGTATTTT. It codes for CASSSGVSGTDTQYF.

This chain links TRBV6-5 with TRBJ1-5, with D possibly being TRBD1 (6 bases). Trimming stripped 6 bases from V and 0 bases from J, with 12 bases between. Germline values: CDR1 MNHEY, CDR2 SVGAGI. This CDR3 is built from 15 residues. The CDR3 loop reads CASRTSGDSNQPQHF. The CDR3 region has the DNA TGTGCCAGCAGAACATCAGGGGATAGCAATCAGCCCCAGCATTTT.

The chain couples TRBV11-2 to TRBJ2-7, with D possibly TRBD2 on 5 matching bases. The CDR3 is 17 residues long. The V and J ends lost 0 bases and 2 bases respectively, with 17 bases between them. Germline V gives CDR1 SGHAT, CDR2 FQNNGV. CDR3 sequence reads: CASSLDAGSGGPYEQYF. CDR3 nucleotides: TGTGCCAGCAGCTTAGACGCCGGCAGTGGAGGTCCCTACGAGCAGTACTTC.

The V gene is TRBV11-2, the J gene TRBJ2-3; tentatively, D is TRBD2 (5 bases). Germline V gives CDR1 SGHAT, CDR2 FQNNGV. CDR3 length: 14 amino acids. The germline V and J ends were trimmed by 11 bases and 1 base, with 16 bases remaining between them. CDR3 residues: CAASEGGRTDTQYF. In DNA form, the CDR3 reads TGTGCCGCCAGTGAAGGCGGGCGCACAGATACGCAGTATTTT.

The chain uses TRBV25-1 and TRBJ2-2; the D gene is possibly TRBD2 (5 bases). Trimming took off 4 bases at V and 6 bases at J, with 12 bases between the two ends. CDR1 is MGHDK and CDR2 is SYGVNS in the germline V gene. The CDR3 contains 14 residues. The CDR3 DNA is TGTGCCAGCAGTGCCGCGGGTTTGGCCGGGGAGCTGTTTTTT. This sequence encodes CASSAAGLAGELFF. Filled out from reference TRBV25-1 and TRBJ2-2, the complete variable domain reads EADIYQTPRYLVIGTGKKITLECSQTMGHDKMYWYQQDPGMELHLIHYSYGVNSTEKGDLSSESTVSRIRTEHFPLTLESARPSHTSQYLCASSAAGLAGELFFGEGSRLTVL.

The rearrangement joins TRBV2 to TRBJ1-1, with D perhaps matching TRBD1 (6 bases). This CDR3 is 14 amino acids long. Between the trimmed V and J ends, which lost 5 bases and 1 base, there was a span of 11 bases. In germline, CDR1 is SNHLY, CDR2 FYNNEI. The CDR3 region has the DNA TGTGCCAGCAGTCAGGGGCCGGGGAACACTGAAGCTTTCTTT. Its protein is CASSQGPGNTEAFF.

The chain uses TRBV19 and TRBJ2-1; the match to TRBD2 covers 8 bases. There are 16 residues in the CDR3. Looked up from germline, CDR1 is LNHDA and CDR2 is SQIVND (reference sequence). The trim removed 3 bases at V and 2 bases at J, leaving 6 bases unmatched. CDR3 loop: CASSMPSGPPYNEQFF. CDR3 DNA: TGTGCCAGTAGTATGCCTAGCGGGCCCCCCTACAATGAGCAGTTCTTC.

The chain combines TRBV6-5 with TRBJ2-2; D perhaps matches TRBD2 (5 bases). Trimming cost V 6 bases and J 9 bases, with 14 bases left between them. Germline values: CDR1 MNHEY, CDR2 SVGAGI. This CDR3 spans 13 amino acids. The CDR3 is CASRTEGNRELFF. The DNA for the CDR3 is TGTGCCAGCAGGACCGAGGGTAACCGGGAGCTGTTTTTT.

The chain is built from TRBV7-3 and TRBJ1-2; TRBD1 aligns across 7 bases. The CDR3 spans 13 residues. Germline CDR1 is SGHTA and CDR2 is FQGTGA. V gave up 5 bases and J gave up 3 bases; unmatched junction bases: 3. CDR3 in amino acids: CASSATGDYGYTF. In DNA, the CDR3 is TGTGCCAGCAGCGCCACAGGGGACTATGGCTACACCTTC. Full variable domain (outside the CDR3, taken from reference TRBV7-3 and TRBJ1-2): GAGVSQTPSNKVTEKGKYVELRCDPISGHTALYWYRQSLGQGPEFLIYFQGTGAADDSGLPNDRFFAVRPEGSVSTLKIQRTERGDSAVYLCASSATGDYGYTFGSGTRLTVV.

This clone has a count of ten or more. J is TRBJ1-4 and V is TRBV30; D is undetermined. The CDR3 is 12 amino acids. Looked up from germline, CDR1 is GTSNPN and CDR2 is SVGIG (reference sequence). The germline V and J ends were trimmed by 2 bases and 5 bases, with 6 bases remaining between them. This CDR3 is CAWSWSNEKLFF. As DNA, the CDR3 is TGTGCCTGGAGTTGGAGCAATGAAAAACTGTTTTTT. The full variable domain, in which reference TRBV30 and TRBJ1-4 provide the parts outside the CDR3, is SQTIHQWPATLVQPVGSPLSLECTVEGTSNPNLYWYRQAAGRGLQLLFYSVGIGQISSEVPQNLSASRPQDRQFILSSKKLLLSDSGFYLCAWSWSNEKLFFGSGTQLSVL.

This clone was observed a few times. The chain employs TRBV19 and TRBJ2-2, with D unclear. V gave up 1 base and J gave up 3 bases, with 9 bases separating them. CDR3 size: 15 residues. CDR1 and CDR2 from the germline V gene are LNHDA and SQIVND (reference sequence). CDR3 region: CASSIGSEYTGELFF. The DNA of the CDR3 is TGTGCCAGTAGTATAGGTAGTGAGTACACCGGGGAGCTGTTTTTT. Supplemented by reference TRBV19 and TRBJ2-2, the full variable domain reads DGGITQSPKYLFRKEGQNVTLSCEQNLNHDAMYWYRQDPGQGLRLIYYSQIVNDFQKGDIAEGYSVSREKKESFPLTVTSAQKNPTAFYLCASSIGSEYTGELFFGEGSRLTVL.

V usage is TRBV5-1 and J usage is TRBJ2-7; 7 bases are shared with TRBD2. Germline loops: CDR1 SGHRS, CDR2 YFSETQ. Losses at the gene ends were 0 bases for V and 2 bases for J; bases not matched to a gene: 8. This CDR3 has 16 amino acids. The CDR3 reads CASSLGEMAGAYEQYF. The CDR3 coding sequence is TGCGCCAGCAGCTTGGGTGAAATGGCGGGGGCCTACGAGCAGTACTTC.

The V call is TRBV10-3, the J call TRBJ2-5; 7 bases line up with TRBD1. With V trimmed by 0 bases and J by 2 bases, 3 bases remained unmatched. The germline V gene has CDR1 ENHRY and CDR2 SYGVKD. CDR3 length: 15 amino acids. CDR3 DNA: TGTGCCATCAGTGAGTCAAGGGGGCAACAAGAGACCCAGTACTTC. Amino acids: CAISESRGQQETQYF.

Points on this clone: The sample contains more than one DNA sequence encoding this CDR3. The V gene is TRBV19, the J gene TRBJ2-7; possible D gene TRBD1, 6 bases. This CDR3 is built from 14 residues. Between the trimmed V and J ends, which lost 9 bases and 4 bases, there was a span of 19 bases. From germline, CDR1 is LNHDA and CDR2 SQIVND (reference sequence). In DNA form, the CDR3 reads TGTGCCAGCCGGGGTACAGGGCGCTCTTACGAGCAGTACTTC. This translates into CASRGTGRSYEQYF.

The chain joins TRBV5-6 to TRBJ1-4, with D perhaps TRBD1 (6 bases). CDR1 SGHDT and CDR2 YYEEEE come from the germline V gene. There are 15 residues in the CDR3. The V gene lost 4 bases and the J gene lost 5 bases, with 15 bases spanning the gap. CDR3 coding DNA: TGTGCCAGCAGCACAAGGACAGCCATGAATGAAAAACTGTTTTTT. Translation gives CASSTRTAMNEKLFF.

The chain employs TRBV10-3 and TRBJ1-1; 7 nucleotides line up with TRBD1. Germline loops: CDR1 ENHRY, CDR2 SYGVKD. The trim removed 10 bases at V and 0 bases at J, leaving 5 bases unmatched. The CDR3 covers 13 residues. The CDR3 loop reads CATRGQMNTEAFF. In nucleotides, the CDR3 is TGTGCCACCAGGGGACAGATGAACACTGAAGCTTTCTTT.